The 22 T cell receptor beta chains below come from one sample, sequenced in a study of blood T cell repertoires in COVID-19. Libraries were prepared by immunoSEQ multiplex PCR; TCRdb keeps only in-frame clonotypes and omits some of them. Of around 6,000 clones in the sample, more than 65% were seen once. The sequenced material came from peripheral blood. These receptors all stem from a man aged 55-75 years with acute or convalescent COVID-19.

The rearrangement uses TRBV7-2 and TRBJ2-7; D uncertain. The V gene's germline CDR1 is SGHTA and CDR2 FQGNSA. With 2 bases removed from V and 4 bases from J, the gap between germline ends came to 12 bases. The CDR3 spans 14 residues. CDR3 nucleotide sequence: TGTGCCAGCAGCTTAACCCCAGGATGGTACGAGCAGTACTTC. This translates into CASSLTPGWYEQYF.

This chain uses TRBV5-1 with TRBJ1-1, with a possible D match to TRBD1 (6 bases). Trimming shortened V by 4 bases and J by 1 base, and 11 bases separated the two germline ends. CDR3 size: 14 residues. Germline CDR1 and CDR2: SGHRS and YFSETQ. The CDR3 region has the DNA TGCGCCAGCAGCCCTGGGGGCCCGAACACTGAAGCTTTCTTT. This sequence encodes CASSPGGPNTEAFF.

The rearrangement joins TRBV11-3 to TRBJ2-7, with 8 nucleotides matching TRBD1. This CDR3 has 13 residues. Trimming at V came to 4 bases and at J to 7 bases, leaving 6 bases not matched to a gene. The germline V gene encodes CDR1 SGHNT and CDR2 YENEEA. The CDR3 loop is CASSSGQEGEQYF. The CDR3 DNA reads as TGTGCCAGCAGCTCGGGACAGGAGGGTGAGCAGTACTTC.

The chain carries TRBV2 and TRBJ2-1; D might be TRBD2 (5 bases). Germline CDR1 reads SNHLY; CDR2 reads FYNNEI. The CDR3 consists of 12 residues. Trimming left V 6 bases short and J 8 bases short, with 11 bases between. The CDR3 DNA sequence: TGTGCCAGCAGCCAGACTACCCATGAGCAGTTCTTC. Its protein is CASSQTTHEQFF. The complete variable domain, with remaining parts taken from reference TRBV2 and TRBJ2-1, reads EPEVTQTPSHQVTQMGQEVILRCVPISNHLYFYWYRQILGQKVEFLVSFYNNEISEKSEIFDDQFSVERPDGSNFTLKIRSTKLEDSAMYFCASSQTTHEQFFGPGTRLTVL.

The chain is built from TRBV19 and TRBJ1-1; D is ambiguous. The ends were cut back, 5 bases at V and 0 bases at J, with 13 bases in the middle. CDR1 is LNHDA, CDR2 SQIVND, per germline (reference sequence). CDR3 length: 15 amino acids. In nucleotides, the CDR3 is TGTGCCAGTAGTCCGAGCGGACGGATGAACACTGAAGCTTTCTTT. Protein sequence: CASSPSGRMNTEAFF.

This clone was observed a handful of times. CDR3 in amino acids: CASSSRVGETEAFF. In nucleotides, the CDR3 is TGCGCCAGCAGCTCACGAGTTGGGGAGACTGAAGCTTTCTTT. The rearrangement links TRBV5-1 to TRBJ1-1, with D uncertain. This CDR3 region has 14 residues. V shed 3 bases and J shed 5 bases, with 14 bases lying between them. Germline CDR1 and CDR2: SGHRS and YFSETQ.

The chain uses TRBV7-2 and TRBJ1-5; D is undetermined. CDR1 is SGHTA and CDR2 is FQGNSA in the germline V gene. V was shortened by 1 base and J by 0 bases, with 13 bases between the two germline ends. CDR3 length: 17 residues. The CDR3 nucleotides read TGTGCCAGCAGCTTAGTGGGATCGGGGTATAGCAATCAGCCCCAGCATTTT. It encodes CASSLVGSGYSNQPQHF.

CDR3 DNA: TGTGCCAGCAGCTTAGGGCCGGGGACAGGATATGGCTACACCTTC. This codes for CASSLGPGTGYGYTF. The chain has TRBV7-9 and TRBJ1-2; TRBD1 matches 8 bases. Germline CDR1 is SEHNR and CDR2 is FQNEAQ (reference sequence). The ends lost 1 base at V and 5 bases at J; junction bases unmatched: 6. CDR3 length: 15 residues.

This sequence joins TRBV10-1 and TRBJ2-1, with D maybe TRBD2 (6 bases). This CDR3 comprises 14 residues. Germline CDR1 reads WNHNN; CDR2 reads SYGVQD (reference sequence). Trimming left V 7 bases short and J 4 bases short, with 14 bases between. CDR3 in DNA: TGCGCCAGCACCGTCCCGGGACTTTACAATGAGCAGTTCTTC. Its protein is CASTVPGLYNEQFF.

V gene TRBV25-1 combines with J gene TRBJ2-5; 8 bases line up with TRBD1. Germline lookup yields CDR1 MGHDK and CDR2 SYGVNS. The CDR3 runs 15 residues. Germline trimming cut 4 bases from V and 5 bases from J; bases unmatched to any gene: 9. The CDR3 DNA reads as TGTGCCAGCAGTGCCGGACAGGGATTCGGTGAGACCCAGTACTTC. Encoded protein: CASSAGQGFGETQYF.

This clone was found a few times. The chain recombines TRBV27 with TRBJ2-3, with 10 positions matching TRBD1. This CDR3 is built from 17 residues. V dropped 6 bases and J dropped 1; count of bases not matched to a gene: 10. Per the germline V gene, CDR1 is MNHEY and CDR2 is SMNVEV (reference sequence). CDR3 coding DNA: TGTGCCAGCAGAGGAGACAGGGGGCGACGGGGCACAGATACGCAGTATTTT. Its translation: CASRGDRGRRGTDTQYF.

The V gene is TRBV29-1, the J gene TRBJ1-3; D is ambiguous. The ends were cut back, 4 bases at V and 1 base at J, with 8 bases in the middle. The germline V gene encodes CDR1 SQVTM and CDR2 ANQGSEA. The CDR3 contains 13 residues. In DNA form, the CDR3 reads TGCAGCGTTGCCGAGATTTCTGGAAACACCATATATTTT. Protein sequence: CSVAEISGNTIYF.

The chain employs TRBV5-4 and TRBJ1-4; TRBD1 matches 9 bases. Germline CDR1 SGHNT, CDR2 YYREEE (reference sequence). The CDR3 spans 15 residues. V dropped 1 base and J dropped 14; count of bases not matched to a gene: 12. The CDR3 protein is CASSLTGTGYEGLFF. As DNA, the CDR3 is TGTGCCAGCAGCTTGACCGGGACAGGGTATGAAGGTCTGTTTTTT.

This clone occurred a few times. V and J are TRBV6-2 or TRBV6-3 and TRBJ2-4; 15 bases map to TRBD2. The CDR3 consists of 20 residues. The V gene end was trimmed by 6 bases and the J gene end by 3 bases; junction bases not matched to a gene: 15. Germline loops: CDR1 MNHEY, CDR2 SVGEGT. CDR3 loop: CASSHDPGLAGGGGKNIQYF. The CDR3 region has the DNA TGTGCCAGCAGCCACGATCCGGGACTAGCGGGGGGCGGGGGCAAAAACATTCAGTACTTC.

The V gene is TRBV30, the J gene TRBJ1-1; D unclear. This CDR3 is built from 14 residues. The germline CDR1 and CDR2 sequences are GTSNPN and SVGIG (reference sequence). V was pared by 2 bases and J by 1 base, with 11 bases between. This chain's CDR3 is CAWSLLGANTEAFF. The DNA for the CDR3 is TGTGCCTGGAGTTTGTTGGGAGCGAACACTGAAGCTTTCTTT.

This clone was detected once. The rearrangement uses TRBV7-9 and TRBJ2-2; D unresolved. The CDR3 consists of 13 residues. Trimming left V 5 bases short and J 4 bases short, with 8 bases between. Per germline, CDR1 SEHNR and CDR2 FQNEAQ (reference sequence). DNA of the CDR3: TGTGCCAGCAGCGCGACTGGCACCGGGGAGCTGTTTTTT. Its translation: CASSATGTGELFF.

CDR3 bases: TGTGCCAGCTGTTCGCAACCCGGGGGGTTGTTGGGCACTGAAGCTTTCTTT. It is translated as CASCSQPGGLLGTEAFF. The chain carries TRBV3-1 (or the pseudogene TRBV3-2) and TRBJ1-1; D is possibly TRBD1 (5 bases). The CDR3 has 17 amino acids. V lost 8 bases, J lost 4 bases, and 26 bases lay in between. Germline CDR1 is LGHDT and CDR2 is YNNKEL (reference sequence).

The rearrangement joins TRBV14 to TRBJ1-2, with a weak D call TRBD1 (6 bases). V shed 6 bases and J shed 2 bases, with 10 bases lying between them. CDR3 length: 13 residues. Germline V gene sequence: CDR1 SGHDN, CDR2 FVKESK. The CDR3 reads CASSPDRNYGYTF. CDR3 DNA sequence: TGTGCCAGCAGTCCGGACAGAAACTATGGCTACACCTTC.

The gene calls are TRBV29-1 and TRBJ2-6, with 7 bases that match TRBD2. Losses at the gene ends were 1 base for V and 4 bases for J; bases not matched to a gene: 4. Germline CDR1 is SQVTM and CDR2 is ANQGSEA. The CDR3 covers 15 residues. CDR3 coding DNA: TGCAGCGTTGAAGGGGGAGGGTCCGGGGCCAACGTCCTGACTTTC. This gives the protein CSVEGGGSGANVLTF.

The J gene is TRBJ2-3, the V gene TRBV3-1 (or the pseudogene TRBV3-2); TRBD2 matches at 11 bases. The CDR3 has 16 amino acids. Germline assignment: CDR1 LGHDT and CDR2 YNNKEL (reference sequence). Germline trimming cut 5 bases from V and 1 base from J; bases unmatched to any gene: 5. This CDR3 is CASSEGLAECTDTQYF. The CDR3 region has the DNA TGTGCCAGCAGCGAGGGACTAGCGGAGTGCACAGATACGCAGTATTTT.

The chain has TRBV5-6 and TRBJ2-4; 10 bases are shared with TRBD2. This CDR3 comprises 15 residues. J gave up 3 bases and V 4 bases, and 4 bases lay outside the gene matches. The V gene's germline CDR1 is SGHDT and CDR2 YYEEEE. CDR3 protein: CASSGLAGDKNIQYF. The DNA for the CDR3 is TGTGCCAGCAGCGGGCTAGCGGGGGACAAAAACATTCAGTACTTC.

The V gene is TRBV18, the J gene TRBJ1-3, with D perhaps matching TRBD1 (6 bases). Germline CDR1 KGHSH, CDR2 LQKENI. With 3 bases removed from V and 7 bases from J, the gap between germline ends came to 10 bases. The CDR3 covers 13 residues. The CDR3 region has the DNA TGTGCCAGCTCACCCTCAGGGGAGAACACCATATATTTT. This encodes CASSPSGENTIYF. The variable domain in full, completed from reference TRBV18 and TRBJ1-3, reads NAGVMQNPRHLVRRRGQEARLRCSPMKGHSHVYWYRQLPEEGLKFMVYLQKENIIDESGMPKERFSAEFPKEGPSILRIQQVVRGDSAAYFCASSPSGENTIYFGEGSWLTVV.